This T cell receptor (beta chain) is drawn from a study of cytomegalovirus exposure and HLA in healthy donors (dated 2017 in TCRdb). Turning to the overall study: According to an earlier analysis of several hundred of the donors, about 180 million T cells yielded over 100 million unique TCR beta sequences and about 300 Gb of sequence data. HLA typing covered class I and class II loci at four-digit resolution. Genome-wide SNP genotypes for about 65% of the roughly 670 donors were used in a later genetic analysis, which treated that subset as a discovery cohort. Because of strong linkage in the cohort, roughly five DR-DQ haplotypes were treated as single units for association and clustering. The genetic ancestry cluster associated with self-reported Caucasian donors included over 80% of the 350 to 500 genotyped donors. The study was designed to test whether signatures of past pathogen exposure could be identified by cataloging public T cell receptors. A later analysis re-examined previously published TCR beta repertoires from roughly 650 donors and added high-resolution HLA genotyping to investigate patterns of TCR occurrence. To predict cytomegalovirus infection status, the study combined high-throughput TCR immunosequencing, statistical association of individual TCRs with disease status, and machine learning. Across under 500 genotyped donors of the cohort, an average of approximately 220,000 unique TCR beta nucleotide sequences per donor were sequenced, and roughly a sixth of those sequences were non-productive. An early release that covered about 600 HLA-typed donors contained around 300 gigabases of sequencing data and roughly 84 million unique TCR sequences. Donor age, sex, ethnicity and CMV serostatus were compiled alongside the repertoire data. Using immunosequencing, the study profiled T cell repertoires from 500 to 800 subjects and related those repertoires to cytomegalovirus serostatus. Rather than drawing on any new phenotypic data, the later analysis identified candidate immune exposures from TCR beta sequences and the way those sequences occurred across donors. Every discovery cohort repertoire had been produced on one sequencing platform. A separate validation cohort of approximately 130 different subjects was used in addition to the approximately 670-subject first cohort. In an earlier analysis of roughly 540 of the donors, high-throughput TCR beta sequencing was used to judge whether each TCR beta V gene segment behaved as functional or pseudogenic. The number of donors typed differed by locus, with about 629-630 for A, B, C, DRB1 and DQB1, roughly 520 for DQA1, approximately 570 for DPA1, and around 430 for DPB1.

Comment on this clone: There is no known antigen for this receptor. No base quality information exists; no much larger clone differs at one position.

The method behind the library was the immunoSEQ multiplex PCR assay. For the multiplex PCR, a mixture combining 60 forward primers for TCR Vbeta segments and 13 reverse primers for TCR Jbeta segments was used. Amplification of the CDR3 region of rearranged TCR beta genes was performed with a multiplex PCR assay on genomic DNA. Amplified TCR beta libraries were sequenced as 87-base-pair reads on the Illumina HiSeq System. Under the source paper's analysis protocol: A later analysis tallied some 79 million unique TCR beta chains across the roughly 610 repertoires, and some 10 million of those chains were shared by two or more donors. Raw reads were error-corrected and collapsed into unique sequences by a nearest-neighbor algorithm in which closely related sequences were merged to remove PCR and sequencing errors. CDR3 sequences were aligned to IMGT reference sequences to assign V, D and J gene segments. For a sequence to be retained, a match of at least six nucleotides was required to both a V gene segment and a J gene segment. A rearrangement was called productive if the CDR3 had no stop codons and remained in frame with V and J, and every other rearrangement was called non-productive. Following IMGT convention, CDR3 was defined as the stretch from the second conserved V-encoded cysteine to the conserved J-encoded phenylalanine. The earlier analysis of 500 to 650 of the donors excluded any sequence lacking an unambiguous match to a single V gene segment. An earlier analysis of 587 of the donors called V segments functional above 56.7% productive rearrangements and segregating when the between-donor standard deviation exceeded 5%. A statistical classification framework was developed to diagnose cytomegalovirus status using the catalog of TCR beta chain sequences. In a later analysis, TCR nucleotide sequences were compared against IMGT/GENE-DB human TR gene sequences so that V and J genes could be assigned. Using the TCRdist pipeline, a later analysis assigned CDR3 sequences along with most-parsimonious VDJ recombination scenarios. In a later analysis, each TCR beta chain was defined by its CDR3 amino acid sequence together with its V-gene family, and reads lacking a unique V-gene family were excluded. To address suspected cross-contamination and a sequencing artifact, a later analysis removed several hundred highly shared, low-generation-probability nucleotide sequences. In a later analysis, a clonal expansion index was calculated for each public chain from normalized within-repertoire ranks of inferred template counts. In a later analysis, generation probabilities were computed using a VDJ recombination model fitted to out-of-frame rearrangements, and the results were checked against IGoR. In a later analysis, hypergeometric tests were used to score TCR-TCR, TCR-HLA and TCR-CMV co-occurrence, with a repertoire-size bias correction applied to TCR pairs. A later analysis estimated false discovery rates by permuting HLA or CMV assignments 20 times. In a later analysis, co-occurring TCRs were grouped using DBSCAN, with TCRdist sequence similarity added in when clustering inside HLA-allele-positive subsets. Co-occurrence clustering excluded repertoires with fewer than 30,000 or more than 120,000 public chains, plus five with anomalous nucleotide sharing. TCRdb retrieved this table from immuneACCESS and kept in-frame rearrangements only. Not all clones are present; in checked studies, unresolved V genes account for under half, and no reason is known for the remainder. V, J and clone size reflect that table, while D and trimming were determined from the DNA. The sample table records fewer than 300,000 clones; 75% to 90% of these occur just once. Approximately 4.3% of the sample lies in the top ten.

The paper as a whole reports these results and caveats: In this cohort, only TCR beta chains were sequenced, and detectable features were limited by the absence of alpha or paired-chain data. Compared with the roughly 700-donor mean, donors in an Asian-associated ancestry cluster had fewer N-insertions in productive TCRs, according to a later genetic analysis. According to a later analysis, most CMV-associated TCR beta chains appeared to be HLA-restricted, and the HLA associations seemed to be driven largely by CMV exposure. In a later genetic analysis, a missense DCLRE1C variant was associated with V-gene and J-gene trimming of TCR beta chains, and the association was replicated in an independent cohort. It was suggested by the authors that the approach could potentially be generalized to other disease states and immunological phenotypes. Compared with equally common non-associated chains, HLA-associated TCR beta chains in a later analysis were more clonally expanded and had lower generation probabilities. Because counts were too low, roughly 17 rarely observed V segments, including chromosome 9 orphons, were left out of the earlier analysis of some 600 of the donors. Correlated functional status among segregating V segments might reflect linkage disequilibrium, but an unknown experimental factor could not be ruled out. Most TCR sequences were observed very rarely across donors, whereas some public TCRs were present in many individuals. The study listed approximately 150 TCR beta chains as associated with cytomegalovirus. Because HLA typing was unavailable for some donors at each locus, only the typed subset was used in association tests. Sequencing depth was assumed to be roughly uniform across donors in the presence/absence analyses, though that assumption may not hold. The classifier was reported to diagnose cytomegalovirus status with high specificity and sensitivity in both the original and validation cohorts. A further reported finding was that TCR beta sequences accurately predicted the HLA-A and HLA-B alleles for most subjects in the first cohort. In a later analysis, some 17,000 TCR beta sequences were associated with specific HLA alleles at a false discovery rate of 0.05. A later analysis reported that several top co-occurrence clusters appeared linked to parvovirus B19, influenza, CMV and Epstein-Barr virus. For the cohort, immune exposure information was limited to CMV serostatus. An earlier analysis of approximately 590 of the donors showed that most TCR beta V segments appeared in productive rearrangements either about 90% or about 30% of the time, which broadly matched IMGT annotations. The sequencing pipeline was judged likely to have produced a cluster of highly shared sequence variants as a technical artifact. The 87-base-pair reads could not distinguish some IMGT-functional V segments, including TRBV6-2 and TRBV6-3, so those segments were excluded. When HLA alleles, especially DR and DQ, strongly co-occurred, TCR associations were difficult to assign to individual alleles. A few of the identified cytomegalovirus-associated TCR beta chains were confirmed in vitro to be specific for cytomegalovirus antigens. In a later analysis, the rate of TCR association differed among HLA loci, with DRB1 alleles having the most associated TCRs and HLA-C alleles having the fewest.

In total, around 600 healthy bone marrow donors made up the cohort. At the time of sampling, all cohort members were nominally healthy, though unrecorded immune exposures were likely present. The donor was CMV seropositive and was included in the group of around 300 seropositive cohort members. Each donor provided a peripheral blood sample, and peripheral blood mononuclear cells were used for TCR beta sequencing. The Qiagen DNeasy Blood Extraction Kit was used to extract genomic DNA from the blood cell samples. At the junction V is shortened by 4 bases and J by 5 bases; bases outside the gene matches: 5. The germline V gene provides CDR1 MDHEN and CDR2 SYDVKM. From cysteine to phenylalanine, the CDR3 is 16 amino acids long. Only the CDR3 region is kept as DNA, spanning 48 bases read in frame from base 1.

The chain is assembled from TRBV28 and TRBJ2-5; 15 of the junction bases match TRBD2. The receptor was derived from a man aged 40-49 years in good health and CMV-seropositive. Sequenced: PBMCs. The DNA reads TGTGCCAGCAGTTCCGGACTAGCGGGAGGGCCGGAGACCCAGTACTTC. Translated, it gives CASSSGLAGGPETQYF.